This T cell receptor beta chain was recorded in a study of blood T cells in healthy people across ages. Combining a sample-barcoded 5' primer with a J-beta primer mix, a second PCR ran for about 6 to 12 cycles. TCRdb redid the calling of the 5' RACE reads with MiXCR, one entry per CDR3 protein. The sample carries roughly 730,000 distinct CDR3 sequences, approximately 60% recorded once. Total RNA, at least 5 micrograms per sample, came from PBMCs. Trimming removed 2 bases from V and 7 bases from J; junction bases left unmatched: 8. The length of the CDR3 is 15 residues. The chain combines TRBV12-3 or TRBV12-4 with TRBJ2-1, with 7 bases fitting TRBD2. This sequence originates from a man aged 35-49 years in good health. The sample comprised blood. CDR3 bases: TGTGCCAGCAGTTTACTGCGGGGGTCCGGGAATGAGCAGTTCTTC. Translated, it gives CASSLLRGSGNEQFF.